Given below is one T cell receptor beta chain in context. Its antigen is not identified. This entry comes from a study of cytotoxic CD8 clonotypes in ibrutinib-treated CLL. Findings of the study overall: Public clonotypes, an uncommon group, contracted or remained stable on treatment.

Sequencing was performed with immunoSEQ multiplex PCR; in TCRdb, only in-frame clones are kept and a portion is missing. The sample includes a few hundred thousand clones, about 77% seen only once; the top ten take approximately 7%. The CDR3 length is 13 residues. Trimming cost V 2 bases and J 3 bases, with 7 bases left between them. CDR1 is MGHRA, CDR2 YSYEKL, per germline. The source material was PBMCs, sampled before ibrutinib treatment. The sequence came from a human donor with chronic lymphocytic leukemia. The chain joins TRBV4-1 to TRBJ2-5; the D is unclear. DNA for the CDR3: TGCGCCAGCAGCCAAAACGTTGAAGAGACCCAGTACTTC. It yields the protein CASSQNVEETQYF.